Listed below are T cell receptor beta chains from one sample, sequenced in a study of CD8+ T cells in alopecia areata. TCRdb keeps only in-frame clones here, not all; method: immunoSEQ multiplex PCR. This table holds under 150,000 clones, roughly 57% found once. Material: CD4+ T cells sorted from blood, obtained at week 4, from a patient treated with tofacitinib. Every receptor here comes from a human donor with alopecia areata. CDR3s include the opening cysteine and the closing phenylalanine or tryptophan. The order of the fields is CDR3 length, V gene, clone size, J gene, D gene, CDR3 protein, CDR3 DNA. The D gene is left open where the match is weak. Size tells how often a clone was seen (once, few, many) or the class of an expanded clone, and some rows leave it out.

>14|TRBV5-1|few|TRBJ2-7|.
CASSLAGQYYEQYF
TGCGCCAGCAGCTTGGCCGGGCAGTACTACGAGCAGTACTTC
>14|TRBV30|.|TRBJ2-6|.
CAWSATSGANVLTF
TGTGCCTGGAGCGCAACGTCTGGGGCCAACGTCCTGACTTTC
>16|TRBV25-1|.|TRBJ2-2|.
CASRLSMWRDGGELFF
TGTGCCAGCAGATTGTCTATGTGGAGGGACGGCGGGGAGCTGTTTTTT
>15|TRBV5-1|.|TRBJ2-6|.
CASSLARSGANVLTF
TGCGCCAGCAGCTTGGCAAGATCTGGGGCCAACGTCCTGACTTTC
>14|TRBV19|.|TRBJ1-5|TRBD1
CASSLRQGHQPQHF
TGTGCCAGTAGTTTAAGACAGGGGCATCAGCCCCAGCATTTT
>12|TRBV29-1|.|TRBJ2-1|.
CSVHTTYNEQFF
TGCAGCGTACATACAACATACAATGAGCAGTTCTTC
>15|TRBV6-5|.|TRBJ1-5|.
CASSASGAGNQPQHF
TGTGCCAGCAGTGCCTCCGGGGCGGGTAATCAGCCCCAGCATTTT
>15|TRBV25-1|.|TRBJ2-6|.
CASRGSLSGANVLTF
TGTGCCAGCAGGGGAAGTCTCTCTGGGGCCAACGTCCTGACTTTC
>13|TRBV29-1|few|TRBJ2-3|.
CSTWVGFTDTQYF
TGCAGCACCTGGGTGGGCTTCACAGATACGCAGTATTTT
>14|TRBV7-6|.|TRBJ1-4|.
CASRPGATNEKLFF
TGTGCCAGCAGACCCGGTGCAACTAATGAAAAACTGTTTTTT
>15|TRBV5-6|.|TRBJ2-1|TRBD1
CASSLTTGAYNEQFF
TGTGCCAGCAGCTTGACGACAGGGGCTTACAATGAGCAGTTCTTC
>19|TRBV23-1|once|TRBJ2-3|TRBD2
CASSQSQEEASGATDTQYF
TGCGCCAGCAGTCAATCGCAAGAGGAGGCTAGCGGGGCCACAGATACGCAGTATTTT
>14|TRBV7-6|.|TRBJ2-5|TRBD1
CASSLDRVGETQYF
TGTGCCAGCAGCTTGGACAGGGTGGGGGAGACCCAGTACTTC
>15|TRBV7-2|once|TRBJ2-5|TRBD2
CASSFRLAGQETQYF
TGTGCCAGCAGCTTCAGACTAGCGGGGCAAGAGACCCAGTACTTC
>14|TRBV28|.|TRBJ2-2|.
CASSFRGYTGELFF
TGTGCCAGCAGTTTTCGGGGGTACACCGGGGAGCTGTTTTTT
>12|TRBV30|.|TRBJ1-2|.
CAWSPEVVGYTF
TGTGCCTGGAGCCCCGAGGTGGTAGGCTACACCTTC
>13|TRBV6-6|.|TRBJ1-2|.
CASADLDRGGYTF
TGTGCCAGCGCAGATCTTGATCGTGGGGGCTACACCTTC
>18|TRBV30|.|TRBJ2-1|TRBD2
CAWSPGLAGVGTYNEQFF
TGTGCCTGGAGCCCGGGACTAGCGGGAGTTGGGACCTACAATGAGCAGTTCTTC
>12|TRBV2|.|TRBJ1-2|.
CASATGYYGYTF
TGTGCCAGCGCCACAGGGTACTATGGCTACACCTTC
>16|TRBV5-6|.|TRBJ2-7|.
CASSLEGGGLSYEQYF
TGTGCCAGCAGCTTGGAGGGTGGGGGCCTCTCCTACGAGCAGTACTTC
>14|TRBV18|.|TRBJ1-1|.
CASSPLDGRTEAFF
TGTGCCAGCTCACCACTCGACGGGAGGACTGAAGCTTTCTTT
>18|TRBV7-8|.|TRBJ2-1|TRBD2
CASSLIAGGVGSYNEQFF
TGTGCCAGCAGCCTCATCGCGGGAGGGGTGGGCTCCTACAATGAGCAGTTCTTC
>12|TRBV7-2|.|TRBJ2-5|.
CASKTVAETQYF
TGTGCCAGCAAGACAGTTGCGGAGACCCAGTACTTC
>16|TRBV18|.|TRBJ1-1|TRBD1
CASSPKRTGINTEAFF
TGTGCCAGCTCACCTAAAAGGACAGGGATAAACACTGAAGCTTTCTTT
>11|TRBV28|.|TRBJ2-7|.
CASSRSHEQYF
TGTGCCAGCAGCCGTTCCCACGAGCAGTACTTC
>14|TRBV23-1|.|TRBJ2-7|.
CASSQSGHYYEQYF
TGCGCCAGCAGTCAATCAGGACACTACTACGAGCAGTACTTC
>14|TRBV4-1|.|TRBJ2-1|.
CASSQVDRYNEQFF
TGCGCCAGCAGCCAAGTGGACCGCTACAATGAGCAGTTCTTC
>15|TRBV10-3|.|TRBJ2-3|TRBD2
CAISDLAGGTDTQYF
TGTGCCATCAGTGATTTAGCGGGGGGCACAGATACGCAGTATTTT
>12|TRBV18|.|TRBJ2-1|.
CASSADANEQFF
TGTGCCAGCTCAGCGGACGCGAATGAGCAGTTCTTC
>15|TRBV25-1|.|TRBJ2-1|.
CASRENSGAYNEQFF
TGTGCCAGCAGGGAGAATTCGGGGGCCTACAATGAGCAGTTCTTC
>14|TRBV27|.|TRBJ2-1|TRBD2
CASSSSGIFNEQFF
TGTGCCAGCAGTTCTAGCGGGATTTTCAATGAGCAGTTCTTC
>16|TRBV7-2|.|TRBJ1-2|TRBD1
CASSSFRDRGDYGYTF
TGTGCCAGCAGCTCCTTCCGGGACAGGGGGGACTATGGCTACACCTTC
>14|TRBV7-2|.|TRBJ1-2|TRBD1
CASSSGQGVGGYTF
TGTGCCAGCAGCTCGGGACAGGGGGTAGGAGGCTACACCTTC
>13|TRBV6-5|.|TRBJ2-7|TRBD1
CASSRDRGYEQYF
TGTGCCAGCAGTAGGGACAGGGGTTACGAGCAGTACTTC
>14|TRBV4-1|many|TRBJ2-2|TRBD1
CASSDRGNTGELFF
TGCGCCAGCAGCGACAGGGGGAACACCGGGGAGCTGTTTTTT
>14|TRBV19|.|TRBJ2-1|TRBD2
CASSRAGGVNEQFF
TGTGCCAGTAGTAGAGCGGGAGGGGTCAATGAGCAGTTCTTC
>13|TRBV29-1|.|TRBJ1-5|.
CSVMEGLNQPQHF
TGCAGCGTTATGGAGGGCCTCAATCAGCCCCAGCATTTT
>13|TRBV30|.|TRBJ2-2|TRBD1
CAWGQGNTGELFF
TGTGCCTGGGGACAGGGGAACACCGGGGAGCTGTTTTTT
>15|TRBV21-1|.|TRBJ1-2|.
CASSKRTTTLYGYTF
TGTGCCAGCAGCAAACGGACTACAACCCTGTATGGCTACACCTTC
>15|TRBV5-1|.|TRBJ2-1|.
CASSPVGGANNEQFF
TGCGCCAGCAGCCCGGTTGGAGGGGCGAACAATGAGCAGTTCTTC
>16|TRBV4-1|.|TRBJ1-3|.
CASSQDKAFSGNTIYF
TGCGCCAGCAGCCAAGATAAGGCTTTCTCTGGAAACACCATATATTTT
>13|TRBV25-1|.|TRBJ2-5|.
CASSEIEGETQYF
TGTGCCAGCAGTGAAATAGAGGGCGAGACCCAGTACTTC
>13|TRBV27|.|TRBJ2-7|.
CASSAQNSYEQYF
TGTGCCAGCAGTGCCCAGAACTCCTACGAGCAGTACTTC
>13|TRBV29-1|.|TRBJ1-1|.
CSVENRVNTEAFF
TGCAGCGTTGAGAACAGGGTGAACACTGAAGCTTTCTTT
>16|TRBV9|.|TRBJ2-5|.
CASSAANRAFRETQYF
TGTGCCAGCAGCGCGGCGAACAGGGCCTTCCGGGAGACCCAGTACTTC
>12|TRBV30|.|TRBJ1-2|.
CAWSVRGNGYTF
TGTGCCTGGAGTGTACGAGGGAATGGCTACACCTTC
>16|TRBV11-1|few|TRBJ2-1|.
CASSLRPDSSYNEQFF
TGTGCCAGCAGCTTACGGCCGGACAGCTCCTACAATGAGCAGTTCTTC
>13|TRBV29-1|.|TRBJ1-2|.
CSVEDGGGASYTF
TGCAGCGTTGAAGATGGGGGGGGCGCGAGCTACACCTTC
>14|TRBV19|.|TRBJ1-5|.
CASFQGNSNQPQHF
TGTGCCAGTTTCCAAGGGAATAGCAATCAGCCCCAGCATTTT
>13|TRBV19|.|TRBJ1-1|TRBD1
CASSGTANTEAFF
TGTGCCAGTTCCGGGACAGCAAACACTGAAGCTTTCTTT
>12|TRBV6-6|once|TRBJ2-5|.
CAISQNGETQYF
TGTGCCATCAGTCAGAATGGGGAGACCCAGTACTTC
>14|TRBV29-1|.|TRBJ2-3|TRBD2
CSVDPSGGADTQYF
TGCAGCGTTGATCCTAGCGGGGGTGCAGATACGCAGTATTTT
>13|TRBV29-1|.|TRBJ1-6|.
CSVGTDYNSPLHF
TGCAGCGTTGGAACAGACTATAATTCACCCCTCCACTTT
>14|TRBV19|.|TRBJ1-2|.
CASSMNRESDGYTF
TGTGCCAGTAGTATGAACAGGGAGTCGGATGGCTACACCTTC
>15|TRBV4-3|once|TRBJ2-1|.
CASSQEIRRGREQFF
TGCGCCAGCAGCCAAGAAATAAGGAGGGGACGCGAGCAGTTCTTC